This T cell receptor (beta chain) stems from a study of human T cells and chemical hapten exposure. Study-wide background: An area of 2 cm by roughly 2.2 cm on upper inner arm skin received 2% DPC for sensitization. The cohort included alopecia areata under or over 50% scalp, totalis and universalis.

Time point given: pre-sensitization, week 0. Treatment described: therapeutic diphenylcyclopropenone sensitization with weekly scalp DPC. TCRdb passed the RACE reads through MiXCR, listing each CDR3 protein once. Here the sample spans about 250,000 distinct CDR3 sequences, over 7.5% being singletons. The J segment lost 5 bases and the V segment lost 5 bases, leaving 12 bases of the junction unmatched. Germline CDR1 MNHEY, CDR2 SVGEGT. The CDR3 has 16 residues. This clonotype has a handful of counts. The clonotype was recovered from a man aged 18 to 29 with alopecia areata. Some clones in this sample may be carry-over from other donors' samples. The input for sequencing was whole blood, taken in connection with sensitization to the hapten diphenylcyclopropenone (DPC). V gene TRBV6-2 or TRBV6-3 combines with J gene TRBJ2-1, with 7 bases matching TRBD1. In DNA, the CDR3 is TGTGCCAGCAGTCTCCCCTCGAGGGGGCTGAACAATGAGCAGTTCTTC. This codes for CASSLPSRGLNNEQFF.